The source of this T cell receptor (beta chain) is a study of blood T cell repertoires in COVID-19. Study as a whole: PBMCs, B-cell-depleted T cells, or T cells provided the cDNA or gDNA that made up the material.

Profiled with immunoSEQ multiplex PCR; TCRdb holds only in-frame clones, not every one. The profile covers approximately 130,000 clones, with around 80% appearing a single time and more than 10% taken by the ten largest. Trimming removed 4 bases from V and 4 bases from J; junction bases left unmatched: 5. Germline-derived CDR1 and CDR2 are KGHDR and SFDVKD. The CDR3 spans 15 residues. This chain joins TRBV24-1 and TRBJ1-5; 8 bases align to TRBD1. The receptor was isolated from a human donor in a cohort sampled during active COVID-19. Sequenced material: peripheral blood. This chain's CDR3 is CATSDRQGQNQPQHF. The CDR3 nucleotides are TGTGCCACCAGTGACCGACAGGGGCAAAATCAGCCCCAGCATTTT.